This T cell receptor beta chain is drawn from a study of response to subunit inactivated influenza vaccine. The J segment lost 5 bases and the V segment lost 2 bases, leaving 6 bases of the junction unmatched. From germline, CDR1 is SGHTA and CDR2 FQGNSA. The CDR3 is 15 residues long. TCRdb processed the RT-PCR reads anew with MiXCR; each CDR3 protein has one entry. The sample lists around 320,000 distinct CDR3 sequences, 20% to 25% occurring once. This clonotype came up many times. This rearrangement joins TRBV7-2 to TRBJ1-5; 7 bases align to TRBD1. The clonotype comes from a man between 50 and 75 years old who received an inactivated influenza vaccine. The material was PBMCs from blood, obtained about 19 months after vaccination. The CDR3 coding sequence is TGTGCCAGCAGCTTACAGGGACAGTTTCATCAGCCCCAGCATTTT. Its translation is CASSLQGQFHQPQHF.